The rows below give T cell receptor beta chains drawn from one sample of a study of T cells in localized non-small cell lung cancer. Clones were read by immunoSEQ multiplex PCR, and TCRdb kept only the in-frame ones, dropping some. The sample contains under 150,000 clones, roughly 90% of which appear only once. The source was peripheral blood, collected before any cancer treatment. All receptors come from a female donor older than 55 with stage I lung adenocarcinoma. CDR3s include the opening cysteine and the closing phenylalanine or tryptophan. The D gene is left open where the match is weak. Clone size is given for some rows only: seen once, a few or many times, or a class if the clone is expanded.

J: TRBJ2-3; V: TRBV5-4; D: NA; size: NA; DNA: TGTGCCAGCAATCAAATAGGGAGACAGAGCACAGATACGCAGTATTTT; CDR3: CASNQIGRQSTDTQYF
J: TRBJ2-1; V: TRBV7-3; D: TRBD2; size: NA; DNA: TGTGCCAGCAGCCGCGGCGGGAGCAACAATGAGCAGTTCTTC; CDR3: CASSRGGSNNEQFF
J: TRBJ1-3; V: TRBV9; D: NA; size: NA; DNA: TGTGCCAGCAGCGTAGTGGCAGCTTCTGGAAACACCATATATTTT; CDR3: CASSVVAASGNTIYF
J: TRBJ1-1; V: TRBV6-5; D: TRBD1; size: NA; DNA: TGTGCCAGCAGTCGGACAGGGATTGAAGCTTTCTTT; CDR3: CASSRTGIEAFF
J: TRBJ2-7; V: TRBV6-5; D: TRBD1; size: NA; DNA: TGTGCCAGCAGCCGTCGGACAGGTAGCTCCTACGAGCAGTACTTC; CDR3: CASSRRTGSSYEQYF
J: TRBJ2-1; V: TRBV30; D: NA; size: NA; DNA: TGTGCCTGGAGTTTTGGGGTAGGTGAGCAGTTCTTC; CDR3: CAWSFGVGEQFF
J: TRBJ2-3; V: TRBV7-3; D: TRBD2; size: NA; DNA: TGTGCCAGCAGCCGAAGTCCTAGCGGAAACACAGATACGCAGTATTTT; CDR3: CASSRSPSGNTDTQYF
J: TRBJ2-1; V: TRBV6-5; D: NA; size: once; DNA: TGTGCCAGCAGATCTTCACCGACAGAGCAGTTCTTC; CDR3: CASRSSPTEQFF
J: TRBJ1-5; V: TRBV2; D: NA; size: NA; DNA: TGTGCCAGCAGTGAAGCCCCAGATCGTCGGCCCCAGCATTTT; CDR3: CASSEAPDRRPQHF
J: TRBJ1-3; V: TRBV5-1; D: TRBD1; size: NA; DNA: TGCGCCAGCAGCCCATACAGGGGGGGCTCTGGAAACACCATATATTTT; CDR3: CASSPYRGGSGNTIYF
J: TRBJ1-4; V: TRBV15; D: NA; size: NA; DNA: TGTGCCACCAGCAGAGCGGTGGAATCCACCCGCGAAAAACTGTTTTTT; CDR3: CATSRAVESTREKLFF
J: TRBJ2-7; V: TRBV30; D: NA; size: NA; DNA: TGTGCCCCTCCGGAGGGCACGGACGAGCAGTACTTC; CDR3: CAPPEGTDEQYF
J: TRBJ1-1; V: TRBV5-1; D: TRBD1; size: NA; DNA: TGCGCCAGCAGTTCCGGGACAGGGACTGAAGCTTTCTTT; CDR3: CASSSGTGTEAFF
J: TRBJ2-7; V: TRBV5-1; D: TRBD1; size: NA; DNA: TGCGCCAGCAGCTTGGGACAGGGGTTCAACGAGCAGTACTTC; CDR3: CASSLGQGFNEQYF
J: TRBJ2-1; V: TRBV5-1; D: TRBD2; size: NA; DNA: TGCGCCAGCAGCTCGTACATCAGCGGGAGGGCGTACAATGAGCAGTTCTTC; CDR3: CASSSYISGRAYNEQFF
J: TRBJ2-7; V: TRBV7-2; D: TRBD2; size: NA; DNA: TGTGCCAGCAGGATTCGCCCCCCAGGGAGGGACTGGTTC; CDR3: CASRIRPPGRDWF
J: TRBJ2-3; V: TRBV27; D: NA; size: NA; DNA: TGTGCCAGCAGTATCTATGACGTAAGCACAGATACGCAGTATTTT; CDR3: CASSIYDVSTDTQYF
J: TRBJ2-1; V: TRBV5-4; D: NA; size: NA; DNA: TGTGCCAGCAGCTTGGCCGGGCGGGCTAGCGTTTACAATGAGCAGTTCTTC; CDR3: CASSLAGRASVYNEQFF
J: TRBJ1-4; V: TRBV28; D: NA; size: NA; DNA: TGTGGCGTGTCGGGTTTTGAAAAACTGTTTTTT; CDR3: CGVSGFEKLFF
J: TRBJ1-2; V: TRBV6-6; D: TRBD1; size: NA; DNA: TGTGCCAGCAGTTACCGACAGGGTGATGGCTACACCTTC; CDR3: CASSYRQGDGYTF
J: TRBJ2-7; V: TRBV7-2; D: NA; size: NA; DNA: TGTGCCAGCAGCCCTCCCTCCTACGAGCAGTACTTC; CDR3: CASSPPSYEQYF
J: TRBJ2-1; V: TRBV11-2; D: NA; size: NA; DNA: TGTGCCAGCAGCTTACCAGGACGGGCCGGTGAGCAGTTCTTC; CDR3: CASSLPGRAGEQFF
J: TRBJ2-3; V: TRBV7-2; D: NA; size: NA; DNA: TGTGCCAGCAGCTCGACTCGCACAGATACGCAGTATTTT; CDR3: CASSSTRTDTQYF
J: TRBJ2-5; V: TRBV10-3; D: NA; size: few; DNA: TGTGCCATCAGTGAGTCTGTGGAGACCCAGTACTTC; CDR3: CAISESVETQYF
J: TRBJ2-1; V: TRBV27; D: NA; size: NA; DNA: TGTGCCAGCAGTTTAGTGGCAGGAGAGCAGTTCTTC; CDR3: CASSLVAGEQFF
J: TRBJ2-2; V: TRBV6-6; D: TRBD2; size: NA; DNA: TGTGCCAGCAGTGACGGGACTAAGGACACCGGGGAGCTGTTTTTT; CDR3: CASSDGTKDTGELFF
J: TRBJ2-7; V: TRBV18; D: TRBD2; size: NA; DNA: TGTGCCAGCTCAGGTAGCGGGAGTGACAACGAGCAGTACTTC; CDR3: CASSGSGSDNEQYF
J: TRBJ2-7; V: TRBV7-9; D: NA; size: once; DNA: TGTGCCAGCAGCCCCCAGGTGTCAGGGAACTACGAGCAGTACTTC; CDR3: CASSPQVSGNYEQYF
J: TRBJ2-1; V: TRBV10-2; D: NA; size: NA; DNA: TGCGCCAGCAGTGATAGGGATAGAATTAGCGGTGAGCAGTTCTTC; CDR3: CASSDRDRISGEQFF
J: TRBJ2-2; V: TRBV19; D: NA; size: NA; DNA: TGTGCCAGTAACGGGGTTAGGAGCACCGGGGAGCTGTTTTTT; CDR3: CASNGVRSTGELFF
J: TRBJ2-2; V: TRBV4-2; D: TRBD2; size: NA; DNA: TGTGCCAGCAGCCAAGAGGATGGTAGCGGGAATAGGGGGGAGCTGTTTTTT; CDR3: CASSQEDGSGNRGELFF
J: TRBJ2-3; V: TRBV5-4; D: NA; size: NA; DNA: TGTGCCAGCAGCTTCACCGCAGATACGCAGTATTTT; CDR3: CASSFTADTQYF
J: TRBJ2-1; V: TRBV14; D: NA; size: NA; DNA: TGTGCCAGCAGGTCCGGGGACGGTAATGAGCAGTTCTTC; CDR3: CASRSGDGNEQFF
J: TRBJ2-3; V: TRBV5-6; D: NA; size: NA; DNA: TGTGCCAGCAGTTTTACAGAGACAGATACGCAGTATTTT; CDR3: CASSFTETDTQYF
J: TRBJ2-2; V: TRBV28; D: TRBD1; size: NA; DNA: TGTGCCAGCATGAGGCCGGGACAGGGGGCAAGCGGGGAGCTGTTTTTT; CDR3: CASMRPGQGASGELFF
J: TRBJ1-1; V: TRBV6-1; D: NA; size: NA; DNA: TGTGCCAGCAGCCACGGGACTGAAGCTTTCTTT; CDR3: CASSHGTEAFF
J: TRBJ1-1; V: TRBV7-9; D: NA; size: NA; DNA: TGTGCCAGCAGCTCAACCAGGGACATGAGTAACACTGAAGCTTTCTTT; CDR3: CASSSTRDMSNTEAFF
J: TRBJ2-1; V: TRBV6-1; D: NA; size: NA; DNA: TGTGCCAGCAGTGAAGCGCGCCCCCAGTTCTTC; CDR3: CASSEARPQFF
J: TRBJ2-7; V: TRBV6-5; D: NA; size: NA; DNA: TGTGCCAGCAGTCTTTCGGCAGCGGCCGAGCAGTACTTC; CDR3: CASSLSAAAEQYF
J: TRBJ1-4; V: TRBV30; D: TRBD1; size: NA; DNA: TGTGCCTGGGGGACAGGGGGACATGAAAAACTGTTTTTT; CDR3: CAWGTGGHEKLFF
J: TRBJ2-1; V: TRBV27; D: TRBD2; size: NA; DNA: TGTGCCAGCCGTCCGGGACTACCCTACAATGAGCAGTTCTTC; CDR3: CASRPGLPYNEQFF
J: TRBJ1-1; V: TRBV28; D: NA; size: NA; DNA: TGTGCCAGCAGCTCGGGACAAGCTGAAGCTTTCTTT; CDR3: CASSSGQAEAFF
J: TRBJ1-4; V: TRBV18; D: NA; size: NA; DNA: TGTGCCAGCTCACCAGCGGCAACAACTAATGAAAAACTGTTTTTT; CDR3: CASSPAATTNEKLFF
J: TRBJ1-1; V: TRBV6-5; D: NA; size: NA; DNA: TGTGCCAGCAGTTCCGAGCAGGGTCGCACTGAAGCTTTCTTT; CDR3: CASSSEQGRTEAFF
J: TRBJ2-1; V: TRBV15; D: NA; size: NA; DNA: TGTGCCACCAGCAGACCGGACGCCCCGCAGTTCTTC; CDR3: CATSRPDAPQFF
J: TRBJ2-1; V: TRBV6-5; D: TRBD2; size: NA; DNA: TGTGCCAGCAGTACCCAAACTAGCGGGAGCTATGAGCAGTTCTTC; CDR3: CASSTQTSGSYEQFF
J: TRBJ2-3; V: TRBV5-1; D: TRBD1; size: NA; DNA: TGCGCCAGCAGCTTCGGGACAGGGGCGCGAGATACGCAGTATTTT; CDR3: CASSFGTGARDTQYF
J: TRBJ2-2; V: TRBV7-3; D: NA; size: NA; DNA: TGTGCCAGCAGCTCGGGGCGACGGTTAAACACCGGGGAGCTGTTTTTT; CDR3: CASSSGRRLNTGELFF
J: TRBJ1-1; V: TRBV7-2; D: NA; size: NA; DNA: TGTGCCAGCAGCTTCGGCAAGAACACTGAAGCTTTCTTT; CDR3: CASSFGKNTEAFF
J: TRBJ2-1; V: TRBV10-2; D: TRBD2; size: NA; DNA: TGCGCCAGTGGACTAGCGGCGAACAATGAGCAGTTCTTC; CDR3: CASGLAANNEQFF
J: TRBJ2-6; V: TRBV2; D: NA; size: NA; DNA: TGTGCCAGCAGTTCGAGCTCTGGGGCCAACGTCCTGACTTTC; CDR3: CASSSSSGANVLTF
J: TRBJ2-1; V: TRBV28; D: TRBD1; size: NA; DNA: TGTGCCAGCAGTGTACAGAGGACAGGCTCCTACAATGAGCAGTTCTTC; CDR3: CASSVQRTGSYNEQFF
J: TRBJ1-4; V: TRBV10-1; D: NA; size: NA; DNA: TGCGCCAGCAGTGACCCGGGCCTCGGTGACGAAAAACTGTTTTTT; CDR3: CASSDPGLGDEKLFF